This T cell receptor beta chain was documented in a study of blood T cells in healthy people across ages. The authors ran a second PCR of 7 to 11 cycles using a sample-barcoded 5' primer and a J-beta primer mix. TCRdb re-called the 5' RACE reads through MiXCR, storing one row per CDR3 protein. The table lists roughly 1,700,000 distinct CDR3 sequences, roughly 27% of them singletons. As concerns this clonotype: Its antigen is still unknown.

Each sample had at least 7 million PBMCs isolated. This CDR3 contains 14 residues. Trimming took 2 bases from V and 3 from J, leaving 8 bases between them. General observations from the study: It was the long-lived donors that had more naive CD4+ cells and higher diversity than aged donors.

Source material: blood. The clonotype comes from a woman under 40 in good health. The chain recombines TRBV12-3 or TRBV12-4 with TRBJ2-4, with D possibly being TRBD2 (5 bases). As DNA, the CDR3 is TGTGCCAGCAGTTTATGGGGAGTCAAAAACATTCAGTACTTC. Translated: CASSLWGVKNIQYF.